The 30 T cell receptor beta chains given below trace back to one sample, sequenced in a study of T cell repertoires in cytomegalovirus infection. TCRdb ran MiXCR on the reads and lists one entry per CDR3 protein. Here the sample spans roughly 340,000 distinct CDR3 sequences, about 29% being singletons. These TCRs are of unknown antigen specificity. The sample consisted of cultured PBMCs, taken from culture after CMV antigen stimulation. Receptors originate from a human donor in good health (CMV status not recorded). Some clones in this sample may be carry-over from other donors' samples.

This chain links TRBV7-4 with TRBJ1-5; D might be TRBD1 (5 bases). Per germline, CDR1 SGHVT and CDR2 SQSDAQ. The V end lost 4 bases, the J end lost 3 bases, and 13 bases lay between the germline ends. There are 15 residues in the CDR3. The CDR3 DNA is TGTGCCAGCAGCTCGGGGGTGGGCATCAATCAGCCCCAGCATTTT. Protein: CASSSGVGINQPQHF.

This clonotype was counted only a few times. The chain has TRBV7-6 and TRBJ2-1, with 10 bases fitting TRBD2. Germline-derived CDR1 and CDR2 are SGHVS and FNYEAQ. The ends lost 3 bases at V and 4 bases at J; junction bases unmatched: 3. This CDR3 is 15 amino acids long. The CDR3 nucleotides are TGTGCCAGCAGCTTTAGCGGGGGGACATACAATGAGCAGTTCTTC. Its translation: CASSFSGGTYNEQFF. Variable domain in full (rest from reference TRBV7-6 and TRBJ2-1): GAGVSQSPRYKVTKRGQDVALRCDPISGHVSLYWYRQALGQGPEFLTYFNYEAQQDKSGLPNDRFSAERPEGSISTLTIQRTEQRDSAMYRCASSFSGGTYNEQFFGPGTRLTVL.

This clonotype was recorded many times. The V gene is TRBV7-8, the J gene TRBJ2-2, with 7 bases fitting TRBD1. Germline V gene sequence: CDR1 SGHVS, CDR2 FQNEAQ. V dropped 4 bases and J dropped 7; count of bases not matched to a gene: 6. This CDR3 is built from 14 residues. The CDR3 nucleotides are TGTGCCAGCAGCTACCGACAGGGCATCGGGGAGCTGTTTTTT. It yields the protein CASSYRQGIGELFF.

The CDR3 sequence is CASRPTGTSGSSYNEQFF. CDR3 coding DNA: TGTGCCAGCAGGCCGACCGGGACTAGCGGGAGCTCCTACAATGAGCAGTTCTTC. V gene TRBV6-5 combines with J gene TRBJ2-1; TRBD2 matches at 14 bases. The trim removed 6 bases at V and 0 bases at J, leaving 7 bases unmatched. Germline CDR1 is MNHEY and CDR2 is SVGAGI. The length of the CDR3 is 18 residues.

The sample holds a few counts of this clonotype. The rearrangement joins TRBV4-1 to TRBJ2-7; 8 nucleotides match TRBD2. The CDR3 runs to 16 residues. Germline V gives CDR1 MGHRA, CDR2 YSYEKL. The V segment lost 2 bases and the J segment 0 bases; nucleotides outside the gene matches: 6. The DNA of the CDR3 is TGCGCCAGCAGCCAAATACTAGCGGACAGCTCCTACGAGCAGTACTTC. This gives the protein CASSQILADSSYEQYF.

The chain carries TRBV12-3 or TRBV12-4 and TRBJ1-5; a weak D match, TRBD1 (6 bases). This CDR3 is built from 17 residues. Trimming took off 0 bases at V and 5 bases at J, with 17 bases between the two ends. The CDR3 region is CASSLALGAGGYQPQHF. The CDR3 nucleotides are TGTGCCAGCAGTTTAGCGCTGGGGGCCGGGGGTTATCAGCCCCAGCATTTT.

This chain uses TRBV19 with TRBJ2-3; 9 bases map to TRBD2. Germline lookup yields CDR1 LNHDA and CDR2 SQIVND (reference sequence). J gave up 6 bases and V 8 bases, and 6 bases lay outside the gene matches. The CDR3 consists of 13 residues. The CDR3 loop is CASGAGGRDTQYF. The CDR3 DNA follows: TGTGCCAGTGGCGCGGGGGGGCGGGATACGCAGTATTTT.

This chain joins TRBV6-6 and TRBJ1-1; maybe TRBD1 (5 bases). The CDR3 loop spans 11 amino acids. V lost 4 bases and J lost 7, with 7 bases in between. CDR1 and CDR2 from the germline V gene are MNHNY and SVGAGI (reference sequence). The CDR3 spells CASSSRGEAFF. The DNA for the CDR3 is TGTGCCAGCAGTTCGAGGGGTGAAGCTTTCTTT.

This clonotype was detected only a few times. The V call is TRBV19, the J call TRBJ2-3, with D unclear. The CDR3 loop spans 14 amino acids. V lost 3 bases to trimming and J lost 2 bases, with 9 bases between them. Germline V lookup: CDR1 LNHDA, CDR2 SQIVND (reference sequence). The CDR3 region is CASSMVDYTDTQYF. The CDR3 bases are TGTGCCAGTAGTATGGTTGATTACACAGATACGCAGTATTTT.

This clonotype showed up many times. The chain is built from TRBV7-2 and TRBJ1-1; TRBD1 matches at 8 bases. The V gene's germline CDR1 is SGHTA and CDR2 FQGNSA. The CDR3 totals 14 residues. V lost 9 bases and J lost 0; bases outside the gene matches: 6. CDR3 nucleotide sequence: TGTGCCAGGCACGACAGGGGACTGAACACTGAAGCTTTCTTT. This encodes CARHDRGLNTEAFF. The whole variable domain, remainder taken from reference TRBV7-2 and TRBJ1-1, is GAGVSQSPSNKVTEKGKDVELRCDPISGHTALYWYRQSLGQGLEFLIYFQGNSAPDKSGLPSDRFSAERTGGSVSTLTIQRTQQEDSAVYLCARHDRGLNTEAFFGQGTRLTVV.

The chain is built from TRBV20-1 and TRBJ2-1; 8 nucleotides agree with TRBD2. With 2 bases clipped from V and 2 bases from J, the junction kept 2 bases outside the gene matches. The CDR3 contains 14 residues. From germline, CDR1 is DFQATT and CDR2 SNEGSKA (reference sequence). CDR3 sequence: CSARRGGPYNEQFF. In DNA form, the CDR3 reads TGCAGTGCTAGACGGGGGGGACCCTACAATGAGCAGTTCTTC.

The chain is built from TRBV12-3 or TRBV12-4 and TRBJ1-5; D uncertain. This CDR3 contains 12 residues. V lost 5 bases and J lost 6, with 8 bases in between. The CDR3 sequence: CASSRELQPQHF. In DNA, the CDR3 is TGTGCCAGCAGTCGGGAGCTTCAGCCCCAGCATTTT.

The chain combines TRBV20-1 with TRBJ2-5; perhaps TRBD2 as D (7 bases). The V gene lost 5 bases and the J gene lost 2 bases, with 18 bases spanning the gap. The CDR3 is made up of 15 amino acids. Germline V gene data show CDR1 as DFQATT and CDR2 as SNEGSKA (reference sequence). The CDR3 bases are TGCAGTGCTGGGGGGGGACGGGGGCAGCAAGAGACCCAGTACTTC. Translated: CSAGGGRGQQETQYF.

DNA for the CDR3: TGTGCCACCGCCCAGCCGGGACTAGGGACTGAAGCTTTCTTT. Its translation: CATAQPGLGTEAFF. The rearrangement links TRBV19 to TRBJ1-1; D is possibly TRBD1 (5 bases). This CDR3 region has 14 residues. Germline V gives CDR1 LNHDA, CDR2 SQIVND (reference sequence). Trimming shortened V by 10 bases and J by 5 bases, and 20 bases separated the two germline ends.

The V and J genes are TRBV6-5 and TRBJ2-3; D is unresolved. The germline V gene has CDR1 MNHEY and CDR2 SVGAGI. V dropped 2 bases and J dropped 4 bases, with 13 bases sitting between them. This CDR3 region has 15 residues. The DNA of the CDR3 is TGTGCCAGCAGTTACGAGAACAGTGCGGCAGATACGCAGTATTTT. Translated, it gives CASSYENSAADTQYF.

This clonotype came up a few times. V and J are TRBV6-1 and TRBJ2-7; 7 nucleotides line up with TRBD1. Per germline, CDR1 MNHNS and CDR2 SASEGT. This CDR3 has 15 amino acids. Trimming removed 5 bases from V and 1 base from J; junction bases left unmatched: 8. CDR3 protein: CASSSLGTESYEQYF. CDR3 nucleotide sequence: TGTGCCAGCAGTTCCCTAGGGACAGAGTCCTACGAGCAGTACTTC.

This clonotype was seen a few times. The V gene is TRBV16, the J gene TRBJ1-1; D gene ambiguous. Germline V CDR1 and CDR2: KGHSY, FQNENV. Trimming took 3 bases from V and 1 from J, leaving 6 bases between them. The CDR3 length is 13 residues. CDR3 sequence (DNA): TGTGCCAGCAGCCATGGTTCGAACACTGAAGCTTTCTTT. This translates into CASSHGSNTEAFF. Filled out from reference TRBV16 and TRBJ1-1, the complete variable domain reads GEEVAQTPKHLVRGEGQKAKLYCAPIKGHSYVFWYQQVLKNEFKFLISFQNENVFDETGMPKERFSAKCLPNSPCSLEIQATKLEDSAVYFCASSHGSNTEAFFGQGTRLTVV.

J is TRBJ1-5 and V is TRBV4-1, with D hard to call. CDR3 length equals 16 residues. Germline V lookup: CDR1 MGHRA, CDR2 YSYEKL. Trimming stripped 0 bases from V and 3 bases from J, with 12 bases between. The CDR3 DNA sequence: TGCGCCAGCAGCCAAGACCCCGGAGGGTACAATCAGCCCCAGCATTTT. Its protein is CASSQDPGGYNQPQHF.

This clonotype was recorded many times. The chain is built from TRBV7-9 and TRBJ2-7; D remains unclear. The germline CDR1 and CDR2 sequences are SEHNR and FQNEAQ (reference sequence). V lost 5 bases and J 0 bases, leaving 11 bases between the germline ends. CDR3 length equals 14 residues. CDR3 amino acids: CASSRAWSSYEQYF. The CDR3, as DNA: TGTGCCAGCAGCCGGGCGTGGAGCTCCTACGAGCAGTACTTC. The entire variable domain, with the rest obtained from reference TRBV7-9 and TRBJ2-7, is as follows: DTGVSQNPRHKITKRGQNVTFRCDPISEHNRLYWYRQTLGQGPEFLTYFQNEAQLEKSRLLSDRFSAERPKGSFSTLEIQRTEQGDSAMYLCASSRAWSSYEQYFGPGTRLTVT.

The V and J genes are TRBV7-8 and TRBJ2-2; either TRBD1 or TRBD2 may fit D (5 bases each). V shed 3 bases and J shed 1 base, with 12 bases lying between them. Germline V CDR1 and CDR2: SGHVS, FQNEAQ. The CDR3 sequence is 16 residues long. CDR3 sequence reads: CASSFLSGLNTGELFF. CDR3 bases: TGTGCCAGCAGCTTTCTATCGGGGCTGAACACCGGGGAGCTGTTTTTT. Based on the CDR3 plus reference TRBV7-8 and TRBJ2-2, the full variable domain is GAGVSQSPRYKVAKRGQDVALRCDPISGHVSLFWYQQALGQGPEFLTYFQNEAQLDKSGLPSDRFFAERPEGSVSTLKIQRTQQEDSAVYLCASSFLSGLNTGELFFGEGSRLTVL.

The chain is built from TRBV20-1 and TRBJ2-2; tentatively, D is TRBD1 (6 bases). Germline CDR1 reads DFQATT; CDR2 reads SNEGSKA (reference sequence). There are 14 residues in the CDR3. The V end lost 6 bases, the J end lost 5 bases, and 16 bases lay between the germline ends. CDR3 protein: CSAPRGSLTGELFF. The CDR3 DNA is TGCAGTGCCCCAAGGGGGAGTCTGACCGGGGAGCTGTTTTTT.

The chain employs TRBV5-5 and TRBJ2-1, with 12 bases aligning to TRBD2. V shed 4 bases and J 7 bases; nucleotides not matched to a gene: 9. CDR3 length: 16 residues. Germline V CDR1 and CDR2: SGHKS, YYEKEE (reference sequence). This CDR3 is CASSGLASGGANEQFF. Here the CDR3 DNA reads TGTGCCAGCAGCGGGTTGGCTAGCGGGGGGGCTAATGAGCAGTTCTTC. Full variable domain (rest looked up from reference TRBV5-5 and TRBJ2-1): DAGVTQSPTHLIKTRGQQVTLRCSPISGHKSVSWYQQVLGQGPQFIFQYYEKEERGRGNFPDRFSARQFPNYSSELNVNALLLGDSALYLCASSGLASGGANEQFFGPGTRLTVL.

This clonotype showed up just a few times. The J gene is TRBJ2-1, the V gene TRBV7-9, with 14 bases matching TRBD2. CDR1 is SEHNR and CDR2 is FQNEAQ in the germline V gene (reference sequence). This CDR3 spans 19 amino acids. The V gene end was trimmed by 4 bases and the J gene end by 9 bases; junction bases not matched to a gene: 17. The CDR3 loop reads CASSSTLGLAGGRGSEQFF. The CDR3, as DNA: TGTGCCAGCAGCTCGACCCTTGGACTAGCGGGGGGCCGGGGGAGTGAGCAGTTCTTC.

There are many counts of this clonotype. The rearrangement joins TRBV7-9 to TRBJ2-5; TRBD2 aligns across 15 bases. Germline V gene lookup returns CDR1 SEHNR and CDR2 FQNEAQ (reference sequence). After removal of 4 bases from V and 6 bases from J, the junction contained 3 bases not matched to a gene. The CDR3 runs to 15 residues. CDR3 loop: CASSWGLAGGQTQYF. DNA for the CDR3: TGTGCCAGCAGCTGGGGACTAGCGGGAGGCCAGACCCAGTACTTC.

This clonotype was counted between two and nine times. The CDR3 nucleotides are TGCGCCAGCAGCCAAGATTTGGCTAGCGGGAGGTACAATGAGCAGTTCTTC. It specifies CASSQDLASGRYNEQFF. The rearrangement links TRBV4-1 to TRBJ2-1; 11 nucleotides line up with TRBD2. Per the germline V gene, CDR1 is MGHRA and CDR2 is YSYEKL. Trimming took 0 bases from V and 4 from J; bases not matched to a gene: 5. There are 17 residues in the CDR3.

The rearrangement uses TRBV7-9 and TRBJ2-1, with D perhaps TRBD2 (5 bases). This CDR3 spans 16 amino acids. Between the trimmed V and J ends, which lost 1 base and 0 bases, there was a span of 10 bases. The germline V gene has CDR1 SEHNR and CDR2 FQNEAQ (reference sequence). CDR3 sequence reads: CASSLGPGSSYNEQFF. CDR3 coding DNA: TGTGCCAGCAGCTTAGGGCCGGGAAGCTCCTACAATGAGCAGTTCTTC.

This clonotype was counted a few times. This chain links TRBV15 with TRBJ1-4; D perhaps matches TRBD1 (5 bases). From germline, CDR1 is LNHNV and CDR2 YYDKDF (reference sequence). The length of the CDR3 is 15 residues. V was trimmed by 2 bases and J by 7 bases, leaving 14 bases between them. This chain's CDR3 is CATSRTAGEAEKLFF. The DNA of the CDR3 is TGTGCCACCAGCAGAACGGCGGGGGAGGCTGAAAAACTGTTTTTT.

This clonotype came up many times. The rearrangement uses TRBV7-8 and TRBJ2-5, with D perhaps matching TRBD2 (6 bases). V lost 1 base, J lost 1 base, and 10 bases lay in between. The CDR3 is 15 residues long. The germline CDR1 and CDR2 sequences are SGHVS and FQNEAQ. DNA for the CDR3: TGTGCCAGCAGCTTAGATCAGGGACTCCAAGAGACCCAGTACTTC. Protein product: CASSLDQGLQETQYF.

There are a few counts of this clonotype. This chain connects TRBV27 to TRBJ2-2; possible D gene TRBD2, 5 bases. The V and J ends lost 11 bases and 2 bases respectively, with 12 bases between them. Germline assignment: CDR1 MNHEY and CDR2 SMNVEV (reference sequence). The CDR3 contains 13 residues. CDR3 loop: CASGRGNTGELFF. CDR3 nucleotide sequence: TGTGCCTCCGGCCGGGGAAACACCGGGGAGCTGTTTTTT.

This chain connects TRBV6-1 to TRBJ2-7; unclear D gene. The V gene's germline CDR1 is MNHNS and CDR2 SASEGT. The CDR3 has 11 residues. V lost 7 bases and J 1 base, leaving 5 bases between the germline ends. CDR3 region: CASTESYEQYF. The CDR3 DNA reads TGTGCCAGCACGGAATCCTACGAGCAGTACTTC.